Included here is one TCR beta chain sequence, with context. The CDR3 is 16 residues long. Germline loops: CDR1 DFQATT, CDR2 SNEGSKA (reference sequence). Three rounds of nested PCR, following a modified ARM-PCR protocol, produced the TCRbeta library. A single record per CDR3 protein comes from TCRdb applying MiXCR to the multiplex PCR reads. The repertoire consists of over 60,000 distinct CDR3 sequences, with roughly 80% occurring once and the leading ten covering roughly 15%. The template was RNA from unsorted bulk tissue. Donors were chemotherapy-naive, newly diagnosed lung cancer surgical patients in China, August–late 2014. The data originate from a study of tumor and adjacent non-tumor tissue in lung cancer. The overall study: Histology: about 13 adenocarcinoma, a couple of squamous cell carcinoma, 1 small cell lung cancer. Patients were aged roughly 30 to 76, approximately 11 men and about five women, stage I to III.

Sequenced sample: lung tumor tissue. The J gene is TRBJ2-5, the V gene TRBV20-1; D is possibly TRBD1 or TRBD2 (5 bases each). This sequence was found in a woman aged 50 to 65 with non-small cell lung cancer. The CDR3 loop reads CTTRVHNTQGQETQYF. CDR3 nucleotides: TGCACTACTAGAGTACACAATACCCAGGGACAAGAGACCCAGTACTTC.